One sample yielded the 5 T cell receptor beta chains listed below, sequenced in a study of response to subunit inactivated influenza vaccine. TCRdb called the RT-PCR reads again in MiXCR, with one record for every CDR3 protein. The sample yields almost 600,000 distinct CDR3 sequences, about 14% seen once. Source: PBMCs from blood, taken about 13 days after vaccination. These receptors were taken from a man aged 50 to 60 who received an inactivated influenza vaccine.

This clonotype was observed a handful of times. This rearrangement joins TRBV4-2 to TRBJ2-6; D gene uncertain. Germline V gives CDR1 LGHNA, CDR2 YNFKEQ. The germline V and J ends were trimmed by 1 base and 3 bases, with 10 bases remaining between them. The CDR3 contains 16 residues. The CDR3 nucleotides are TGTGCCAGCAGCCAAGGTGCCGGAGTTGGGGCCAACGTCCTGACTTTC. The encoded protein is CASSQGAGVGANVLTF.

This clonotype showed up just a few times. The V call is TRBV4-2, the J call TRBJ2-3; the match to TRBD2 covers 10 bases. Trimming removed 3 bases from V and 4 bases from J; junction bases left unmatched: 13. Germline loops: CDR1 LGHNA, CDR2 YNFKEQ. This CDR3 region has 18 residues. The CDR3 reads CASSQAYLAGVGADTQYF. The CDR3 DNA reads as TGTGCCAGCAGCCAGGCCTATCTAGCGGGAGTTGGAGCAGATACGCAGTATTTT.

This chain joins TRBV20-1 and TRBJ2-3, with 10 bases identical to TRBD2. Germline CDR1 DFQATT, CDR2 SNEGSKA (reference sequence). The ends lost 1 base at V and 2 bases at J; junction bases unmatched: 6. This CDR3 contains 16 residues. Here the CDR3 DNA reads TGCAGTGCTAGAGGTCTAGCGGGGGTAATCACAGATACGCAGTATTTT. It translates to CSARGLAGVITDTQYF.

This clonotype was seen only a few times. No DNA is shown, since the ends of the CDR3 on it are uncertain; the CDR3 is the one TCRdb lists. The V call is TRBV7-2, the J call TRBJ2-1; TRBD1, the D gene given by the table, was not confirmed from the DNA. The CDR3 is 13 amino acids in total, end residues counted. Per the germline V gene, CDR1 is SGHTA and CDR2 is FQGNSA. CDR3 sequence: CASILGGNNEQFF.

The chain carries TRBV25-1 and TRBJ2-3, with D unclear. Germline CDR1 is MGHDK and CDR2 is SYGVNS. V was cut by 3 bases and J by 5 bases, with 6 bases left in between. The CDR3 has 12 residues. In DNA, the CDR3 is TGTGCCAGCAGTGATATTGGAGATACGCAGTATTTT. Its translation is CASSDIGDTQYF. Based on the CDR3 plus reference TRBV25-1 and TRBJ2-3, the full variable domain is EADIYQTPRYLVIGTGKKITLECSQTMGHDKMYWYQQDPGMELHLIHYSYGVNSTEKGDLSSESTVSRIRTEHFPLTLESARPSHTSQYLCASSDIGDTQYFGPGTRLTVL.